A selection of T cell receptor beta chains follows, all from one sample in a study of Graves' ophthalmopathy and Graves' hyperthyroidism. Each CDR3 protein is one row after TCRdb ran MiXCR on the multiplex PCR reads. Seen here are 680,000 or so distinct CDR3 sequences, 20% to 25% observed once, and the top ten hold around 6.5%. The material sequenced was peripheral blood. Receptors were obtained from a woman under 30 with stable Graves' hyperthyroidism. Some clones in this sample may be carry-over from other donors' samples. Both conserved end residues are part of each CDR3. The D gene is left open where the match is weak. The size entry is marked missing in some rows and otherwise reads once, few, many or a size class.

>-|many|TRBV11-2|TRBJ2-7
TGTGCCAGCAGCCAAGGGCGGTACGAGCAGTACTTC
CASSQGRYEQYF
>TRBD1|many|TRBV15|TRBJ1-3
TGTGCCACCAGCAGAGAGGGGACAGGCCGCTCTGGAAACACCATATATTTT
CATSREGTGRSGNTIYF
>TRBD1|-|TRBV29-1|TRBJ1-1
TGCAGTGTGGAGGGGGCGATGAACACTGAAACTTTCTTT
CSVEGAMNTETFF
>-|-|TRBV27|TRBJ1-6
TGTGCCAGCAGTTCGGGACTGCTGAGCTCCTATAATTCACCCCTCCACTTT
CASSSGLLSSYNSPLHF
>-|-|TRBV5-1|TRBJ2-5
TGCGCCAGCAGCTGGGACACCGAAGAGACCCAGTACTTC
CASSWDTEETQYF
>-|many|TRBV27|TRBJ2-6
TGTGCCAGCAGTCCAAACAGGGTCGCCGGGGCCAACGTCCTGACTTTC
CASSPNRVAGANVLTF
>-|-|TRBV7-2|TRBJ1-6
TGCGCCAGCAGCTTCAGGGTCGGGAATTCACCCCTCCACTTT
CASSFRVGNSPLHF
>-|once|TRBV6-2/TRBV6-3|TRBJ1-2
TGTGCCAGCAACGGCCGGGATGCGGGACACCGGTATGGCTACACCTTC
CASNGRDAGHRYGYTF
>-|many|TRBV12-3/TRBV12-4|TRBJ1-6
TGTGCCAGCATCCAGTCCGTGGGGTCACCCCTCCACTTT
CASIQSVGSPLHF
>-|-|TRBV10-3|TRBJ1-2
TGTGCCATGGGGGGGAACTATGGCTACACCTTC
CAMGGNYGYTF
>-|-|TRBV28|TRBJ1-6
TGTGCCAGCAGTTGGCGGAAAGATATTGATAATTCACCCCTCCACTTT
CASSWRKDIDNSPLHF
>-|-|TRBV6-1|TRBJ2-2
TGTGCCAGCATCAGGAAAGGGAATGGGAACACCGGGGAGCTGTTTTTT
CASIRKGNGNTGELFF
>-|few|TRBV19|TRBJ1-5
TGTGCCAGTAACATCAGGGTCAGCCTAAATCAGCCCCAGCATTTT
CASNIRVSLNQPQHF
>-|many|TRBV7-2|TRBJ2-7
TGTGCCAGCAGCTTTGATATGGGGCGCGAGCAGTACTTC
CASSFDMGREQYF
>TRBD2|many|TRBV6-2/TRBV6-3|TRBJ2-5
TGTGCCAGCAGTTACTTTAAAAGACTAGCCTTTTTGGAGACCCAGTACTTC
CASSYFKRLAFLETQYF
>-|many|TRBV25-1|TRBJ1-5
TGTGCCAGCAGTGAATCTCTCCACAATAGCAATCAGCCCCAGCATTTT
CASSESLHNSNQPQHF
>-|few|TRBV2|TRBJ1-2
TGTGCCAGCAGTGCGGACCTCCTCTATGGCTACACCTTC
CASSADLLYGYTF
>-|-|TRBV2|TRBJ2-2
TGTGCCAGCAGTGAAGACTTACAGCAAACCGGGGAGCTGTTTTTT
CASSEDLQQTGELFF
>TRBD2|-|TRBV7-8|TRBJ2-5
TGTGCCAGCAGAAGACTAGCGGGGGGCCAAGAGTCCCAGTACTTC
CASRRLAGGQESQYF
>TRBD2|many|TRBV9|TRBJ2-7
TGTGCCAGCAGCCCCCGACTAGCGGGAACCTACGAGCAGTACTTC
CASSPRLAGTYEQYF
>-|many|TRBV5-1|TRBJ2-7
TGCGCCAGCAGCTTGGACAGGTGGCGAACCTACGAGCAGTACTTC
CASSLDRWRTYEQYF
>TRBD1|-|TRBV19|TRBJ1-5
TGTGCCAGTAGTAGGACAGGGAACGGTCAGCCCCAGCATTTT
CASSRTGNGQPQHF
>TRBD1|-|TRBV20-1|TRBJ1-2
TGCAGTGCTAGAGGGAGACAGGGAGAGTACTATGGCTACACCTTC
CSARGRQGEYYGYTF
>TRBD1|many|TRBV27|TRBJ1-6
TGTGCCAGCAGTGGGACAGGGTACTATAATTCACCCCTCCACTTT
CASSGTGYYNSPLHF
>TRBD1|many|TRBV3-1|TRBJ2-7
TGTGCCAGCAGCCAGGGACAGCCCTACGAGCAGTACTTC
CASSQGQPYEQYF
>-|many|TRBV11-1|TRBJ1-3
TGTGCCAGCAGCACTACAACAATCCACTCTGGAAACACCATATATTTT
CASSTTTIHSGNTIYF
>-|-|TRBV5-8|TRBJ1-1
TGTGCCAGCTGTTTCCACGTGAACACTGAAGCTTTCTTT
CASCFHVNTEAFF
>-|-|TRBV6-1|TRBJ2-7
TGTGCCAGCAGCAGGGCTTACGTCTACGAGCAGTACTTC
CASSRAYVYEQYF
>-|once|TRBV6-5|TRBJ2-5
TGTGCCAGCAGTTTCTCGACTAGGGAGACCCAGTACTTC
CASSFSTRETQYF
>-|-|TRBV18|TRBJ1-1
TGTGCCAGCTCACCCGTGAGTGCTGAAAACACTGAAGCTTTCTTT
CASSPVSAENTEAFF
>TRBD2|-|TRBV11-1|TRBJ2-2
TGTGCCAGCAGCGCGCCGACTAGCGGTAACACCGGGGAGCTGTTTTTT
CASSAPTSGNTGELFF
>-|-|TRBV30|TRBJ1-5
TGTGCCTGGAGTGTAACAGGCGGCTGGGGTCAGCCCCAGCATTTT
CAWSVTGGWGQPQHF
>-|many|TRBV5-1|TRBJ1-3
TGCGCCAGCAGCTTGGAGGTCCTCTCTGGAAACACCATATATTTT
CASSLEVLSGNTIYF
>-|once|TRBV7-9|TRBJ2-5
TGTGCCAGCAGGCTGGACGGGCGGGAGACCCAGTACTTC
CASRLDGRETQYF
>-|many|TRBV20-1|TRBJ1-5
TGCAGTGCTAGAGAAAGTCCAGTCAAAAAAGGTCAGCCCCAGCATTTT
CSARESPVKKGQPQHF
>-|many|TRBV11-3|TRBJ2-5
TGTGCCAGCAGCTTAGGGGGGAACTACCAAGAGACCCAGTACTTC
CASSLGGNYQETQYF
>-|many|TRBV11-2|TRBJ1-2
TGTGCCAGCAGCTTAGATTCGATGGGTGGCTATGGCTACACCTTC
CASSLDSMGGYGYTF
>-|-|TRBV28|TRBJ1-6
TGTGCCAGCAGTGCCGACTCAGGAGGTTCACCCCTCCACTTT
CASSADSGGSPLHF
>-|many|TRBV2|TRBJ1-4
TGTGCCAGCAGTGAATCGCGGTGGGGGGAAAAACTGTTTTTT
CASSESRWGEKLFF
>-|many|TRBV28|TRBJ2-7
TGTGCCAGCAGTTTGGCAGGGAACGACGAGCAGTACTTC
CASSLAGNDEQYF
>-|few|TRBV6-1|TRBJ1-6
TGTGCCAGCCCTACAGGGCTGGATTCACCCCTCCACTTT
CASPTGLDSPLHF
>TRBD1|many|TRBV7-2|TRBJ1-2
TGTGCCAGCAGCCGGACAGGGGATAACTATGGCTACACCTTC
CASSRTGDNYGYTF
>TRBD1|-|TRBV27|TRBJ1-1
TGTGCCAGCAGCAGGTCCTCCGACAGGGAAGGCGCTTTCTTT
CASSRSSDREGAFF